Shown below are 5 T cell receptor beta chains from a single sample sequenced in a study of chemoradiotherapy in HPV16-positive cancers. Assay used: immunoSEQ multiplex PCR; TCRdb lists only in-frame clones, some missing. The table lists 30,000 to 50,000 clones, 75% to 85% of them singletons. The source material was blood, sampled from a patient who underwent chemoradiotherapy. Receptor source: a human donor with HPV-associated anogenital cancer.

This rearrangement joins TRBV5-4 to TRBJ1-2; weak D call: TRBD1 (5 bases). Trimming left V 4 bases short and J 5 bases short, with 21 bases between. Germline V lookup: CDR1 SGHNT, CDR2 YYREEE (reference sequence). The CDR3 spans 16 residues. This CDR3 reads CASSTGTLDGFYGYTF. The CDR3 DNA follows: TGTGCCAGCAGCACCGGGACCCTAGACGGATTTTATGGCTACACCTTC.

The CDR3 is CASVPGGHGGSDTQYF. In DNA form, the CDR3 reads TGTGCCAGCGTACCAGGGGGCCACGGGGGGTCAGATACGCAGTATTTT. The rearrangement links TRBV27 to TRBJ2-3, with D perhaps matching TRBD1 (8 bases). Trimming stripped 8 bases from V and 4 bases from J, with 22 bases between. Germline lookup yields CDR1 MNHEY and CDR2 SMNVEV (reference sequence). The CDR3 covers 16 residues.

The table lists this clone with a few counts. The chain has TRBV5-1 and TRBJ1-2, with TRBD1 identical over 8 bases. This CDR3 comprises 11 residues. V shed 3 bases and J 10 bases; nucleotides not matched to a gene: 2. The germline gives CDR1 SGHRS, CDR2 YFSETQ. The CDR3 DNA sequence: TGCGCCAGCAGCTCGGACAGGGTCTACACCTTC. Protein sequence: CASSSDRVYTF.

As regards this clone: A junction boundary mismatches the germline segment, possibly from a read error. The chain uses TRBV6-5 and TRBJ1-5; D gene uncertain. CDR1 is MNHEY and CDR2 is SVGAGI in the germline V gene. This CDR3 region has 16 residues. This chain's CDR3 is CARSSWLKVSNQPQHF. The DNA for the CDR3 is TGTGCCAGAAGTTCCTGGCTGAAGGTTAGCAATCAGCCCCAGCATTTT.

The J gene is TRBJ1-5, the V gene TRBV6-6; D possibly corresponds to TRBD1 (6 bases). V was trimmed by 2 bases and J by 2 bases, leaving 10 bases between them. In germline, CDR1 is MNHNY, CDR2 SVGAGI (reference sequence). The CDR3 has 15 residues. The CDR3 loop is CASSYDSGGNQPQHF. The CDR3 nucleotides are TGTGCCAGCAGTTACGATTCAGGGGGCAATCAGCCCCAGCATTTT.